Listed below are T cell receptor beta chains from one sample, sequenced in a study of blood T cell repertoires in COVID-19. TCRdb's copy holds only in-frame clones and misses some; the assay was immunoSEQ multiplex PCR. The sample includes roughly 200,000 clones, 88% of them seen just once. Sample: peripheral blood. The source is a man between 65 and 80 years old with acute or convalescent COVID-19. Both conserved end residues are part of each CDR3. D genes are given only for firm matches. A row's size may be missing; if present it is once, few, many or a size class.

cdr3_aa cdr3_nt d_call clone_size cdr3_length j_call v_call
CASRTDRGLSPLHF TGTGCCAGCAGGACGGACAGGGGTCTTTCACCCCTCCACTTT TRBD1 NA 14 TRBJ1-6 TRBV2
CASSHSGLGGEKLFF TGTGCCAGCAGTCACTCGGGGCTGGGGGGTGAAAAACTGTTTTTT NA NA 15 TRBJ1-4 TRBV27
CASQHYPSLTGTPPYEQYF TGCGCCAGCCAACATTACCCCTCCCTTACCGGGACACCTCCCTACGAGCAGTACTTC NA NA 19 TRBJ2-7 TRBV5-1
CASSDLDRTSGRAVNTGELFF TGTGCCAGCTCCGACCTAGACAGGACTAGCGGGAGGGCCGTGAACACCGGGGAGCTGTTTTTT TRBD2 NA 21 TRBJ2-2 TRBV18
CASSYSKANPSDTQYF TGTGCCAGCAGTTACTCGAAAGCCAACCCCTCAGATACGCAGTATTTT NA NA 16 TRBJ2-3 TRBV6-2/TRBV6-3
CASSEYPDYGYTF TGTGCCAGCAGTGAATATCCAGACTATGGCTACACCTTC NA NA 13 TRBJ1-2 TRBV25-1
CASSYSSLAGDEQYF TGTGCCAGCAGTTACTCGAGCCTAGCGGGAGACGAGCAGTACTTC TRBD2 NA 15 TRBJ2-7 TRBV6-6
CASSTGTGVSNEQFF TGTGCCAGCAGCACCGGGACAGGGGTATCCAATGAGCAGTTCTTC TRBD1 NA 15 TRBJ2-1 TRBV11-3
CASSDSAAGVYNEQFF TGTGCCAGCAGTGATTCAGCCGCGGGAGTGTACAATGAGCAGTTCTTC TRBD2 once 16 TRBJ2-1 TRBV6-1
CASSEREISYEQYF TGTGCCAGCAGTGAACGGGAAATTTCCTACGAGCAGTACTTC NA NA 14 TRBJ2-7 TRBV2
CASSPGQGWQETQYF TGTGCCAGCAGTCCTGGACAGGGGTGGCAAGAGACCCAGTACTTC TRBD1 NA 15 TRBJ2-5 TRBV7-2
CASSELGEQYF TGTGCCAGCAGTGAACTCGGCGAGCAGTACTTC NA NA 11 TRBJ2-7 TRBV2
CAWSTQGSYSPLHF TGTGCCTGGAGTACACAGGGGAGTTATTCACCCCTCCACTTT TRBD1 NA 14 TRBJ1-6 TRBV30
CASSPAGYTGELFF TGTGCCAGCTCACCTGCAGGTTACACCGGGGAGCTGTTTTTT NA NA 14 TRBJ2-2 TRBV18
CASSLAPDRGYEQYF TGTGCCAGCAGCTTAGCACCGGACAGGGGGTACGAGCAGTACTTC TRBD1 many 15 TRBJ2-7 TRBV7-9
CASSLDLSRQGTNEKLFF TGCGCCAGCAGCCTCGACTTGTCGAGGCAGGGAACTAATGAAAAACTGTTTTTT NA many 18 TRBJ1-4 TRBV4-3
CASSLSLAGIYEQYF TGTGCCAGCAGTTTATCCCTAGCGGGGATCTACGAGCAGTACTTC TRBD2 NA 15 TRBJ2-7 TRBV28
CASSIRTLAGAPWTGELFF TGTGCCAGCTCAATTCGAACACTAGCGGGAGCCCCCTGGACCGGGGAGCTGTTTTTT TRBD2 NA 19 TRBJ2-2 TRBV18
CASSVGTGRAGNTIYF TGTGCCAGCAGCGTTGGGACAGGGCGTGCTGGAAACACCATATATTTT TRBD1 few 16 TRBJ1-3 TRBV5-5